This T cell receptor (beta chain) was recovered during a study of shared clonotypes between healthy human individuals. The repertoire was sequenced with immunoSEQ multiplex PCR; TCRdb's copy has only in-frame clones and lacks some. The table lists 1.6 million or so clones, around 97% of them singletons, with 0.95% to 1.5% in the top ten. CDR1 is SNHLY and CDR2 is FYNNEI in the germline V gene. The germline V and J ends were trimmed by 4 bases and 5 bases, with 11 bases remaining between them. CDR3 size: 13 residues. The count of this clone is one. This sequence originates from a man under 40 in good health. Sequencing was done on a sample of naive CD4+ T cells sorted from blood. Specified subset: CD45RA+ positively selected. This chain links TRBV2 with TRBJ2-5; tentatively, D is TRBD2 (5 bases). CDR3 nucleotides: TGTGCCAGCAGTGTTGCCAGAGGGGAGACCCAGTACTTC. It encodes CASSVARGETQYF.